The sequence of this T cell receptor beta chain was determined in a study of cytomegalovirus exposure and HLA in healthy donors. Trimming removed 2 bases from V and 4 bases from J, with 15 bases in between. The CDR3 length is 15 residues. Germline CDR1 reads PRHDT; CDR2 reads FYEKMQ (reference sequence). Sequencing used immunoSEQ multiplex PCR; TCRdb keeps in-frame clones, though not all of them. Of 150,000 or so clones listed, 85% to 90% are singletons. Material for sequencing was PBMCs. This receptor was obtained from a young woman in good health and CMV-seropositive. The rearrangement joins TRBV13 to TRBJ2-7; D may be TRBD2 (5 bases). DNA for the CDR3: TGTGCCAGCAGCTTATTGTCTTCCCGGGGTTACGAGCAGTACTTC. Encoded protein: CASSLLSSRGYEQYF.